The TCR beta chain under discussion was sequenced for a study of read filtering for tumor transcriptome and immune sequencing. Study background: Revised staging placed roughly eight patients in R-ISS I, about 17 in II, 6 or 7 in III.

At least ten counts were recorded for this clonotype. From 400 to 450 ng of RNA, a library with molecular barcoded alpha/delta and beta/gamma adaptors was made. In TCRdb, the reads were re-called with MiXCR into one record per CDR3 protein. The table records 40,000 or so distinct CDR3 sequences, 14% of them present only once. This CDR3 comprises 14 residues. V gave up 10 bases and J gave up 8 bases, with 21 bases separating them. The germline V gene has CDR1 WSHSY and CDR2 SAAADI. The source is a donor aged 40 or older with multiple myeloma. The chain employs TRBV10-2 and TRBJ2-1; D perhaps matches TRBD2 (5 bases). The specimen was a population of CD138-negative cells sorted from bone marrow. The CDR3 bases are TGCGCCATCCGCCGGGGATCGCGCGTCGATGAGCAGTTCTTC. This codes for CAIRRGSRVDEQFF.